A single sample gave rise to the 19 T cell receptor beta chains below, sequenced in a study of blood T cell repertoires in COVID-19. This table comes from immunoSEQ multiplex PCR, and its TCRdb copy is limited to in-frame clones, with some not included. The sample records about 480,000 clones, over 75% being singletons. The material sequenced was PBMCs or T cells enriched from blood (not recorded which). The receptors derive from a woman aged 40-49 years who had recovered from COVID-19.

The chain carries TRBV15 and TRBJ1-5; D is undetermined. Germline values: CDR1 LNHNV, CDR2 YYDKDF (reference sequence). Trimming removed 4 bases from V and 2 bases from J, with 27 bases in between. This CDR3 is 20 amino acids long. CDR3 residues: CATSIPSYALEGMRNQPQHF. Here the CDR3 DNA reads TGTGCCACCAGCATTCCGAGTTATGCATTAGAGGGAATGCGCAATCAGCCCCAGCATTTT.

The V call is TRBV10-3, the J call TRBJ1-1; the match to TRBD1 covers 8 bases. CDR3 length: 18 amino acids. CDR1 and CDR2 (germline): ENHRY, SYGVKD. Germline trimming cut 3 bases from V and 4 bases from J; bases unmatched to any gene: 16. The CDR3 protein is CAISELGQGATLPTEAFF. The DNA of the CDR3 is TGTGCCATCAGTGAATTAGGGCAGGGGGCCACGTTACCCACTGAAGCTTTCTTT.

This clone has only one observation. This chain links TRBV6-5 with TRBJ1-2; D ambiguous. The V and J ends lost 2 bases and 4 bases respectively, with 17 bases between them. This CDR3 contains 16 residues. Germline V lookup: CDR1 MNHEY, CDR2 SVGAGI. In DNA form, the CDR3 reads TGTGCCAGCAGTTACAATAGTCTGACCCCGGGCTATGGCTACACCTTC. Its translation: CASSYNSLTPGYGYTF.

The rearrangement links TRBV7-7 to TRBJ2-7; 9 bases agree with TRBD1. Germline CDR1 and CDR2: SSHAT and FNYEAQ (reference sequence). The CDR3 is 15 residues long. The trim removed 1 base at V and 3 bases at J, leaving 4 bases unmatched. This CDR3 reads CASSLDGTGNYEQYF. The CDR3 DNA reads TGTGCCAGCAGCTTAGATGGGACAGGGAACTACGAGCAGTACTTC. The entire variable domain, with the rest obtained from reference TRBV7-7 and TRBJ2-7, is as follows: GAGVSQSPRYKVTKRGQDVTLRCDPISSHATLYWYQQALGQGPEFLTYFNYEAQPDKSGLPSDRFSAERPEGSISTLTIQRTEQRDSAMYRCASSLDGTGNYEQYFGPGTRLTVT.

The J gene is TRBJ2-3, the V gene TRBV7-2; D is uncertain. The CDR3 totals 14 residues. V lost 3 bases, J lost 2 bases, and 9 bases lay in between. Germline-derived CDR1 and CDR2 are SGHTA and FQGNSA. The chain's CDR3 is CASSFTLTTDTQYF. In DNA, the CDR3 is TGTGCCAGCAGCTTTACTCTTACCACAGATACGCAGTATTTT.

This chain uses TRBV7-2 with TRBJ1-2; D is uncertain. The germline gives CDR1 SGHTA, CDR2 FQGNSA. CDR3 length: 13 amino acids. Trimming stripped 3 bases from V and 3 bases from J, with 8 bases between. The CDR3 sequence is CASSFQEDYGYTF. DNA of the CDR3: TGTGCCAGCAGCTTTCAGGAGGACTATGGCTACACCTTC. Supplemented by reference TRBV7-2 and TRBJ1-2, the full variable domain reads GAGVSQSPSNKVTEKGKDVELRCDPISGHTALYWYRQSLGQGLEFLIYFQGNSAPDKSGLPSDRFSAERTGGSVSTLTIQRTQQEDSAVYLCASSFQEDYGYTFGSGTRLTVV.

The chain employs TRBV5-6 and TRBJ2-2, with a tentative D call TRBD1 (6 bases). Germline V gives CDR1 SGHDT, CDR2 YYEEEE. There are 15 residues in the CDR3. V lost 6 bases and J lost 5, with 17 bases in between. This chain's CDR3 is CASTETGRETGELFF. The CDR3 DNA reads TGTGCCAGCACCGAGACAGGAAGGGAGACCGGGGAGCTGTTTTTT.

This CDR3 is CASSLDGQRPYGYTF. The DNA of the CDR3 is TGCGCCAGCAGCTTGGACGGACAGCGCCCATATGGCTACACCTTC. The genes are TRBV5-1 and TRBJ1-2; perhaps TRBD1 as D (6 bases). Germline V gene sequence: CDR1 SGHRS, CDR2 YFSETQ. V lost 0 bases and J 5 bases, leaving 14 bases between the germline ends. There are 15 residues in the CDR3.

The chain couples TRBV30 to TRBJ1-1; perhaps TRBD1 as D (5 bases). V lost 6 bases and J lost 4, with 15 bases in between. This CDR3 region has 13 residues. CDR1 and CDR2 (germline): GTSNPN, SVGIG (reference sequence). CDR3 sequence (DNA): TGTGCCTGCGGTGCGGGGCTGAGCACTGAAGCTTTCTTT. Protein product: CACGAGLSTEAFF.

This sequence joins TRBV10-3 and TRBJ2-6; 7 nucleotides line up with TRBD2. Per germline, CDR1 ENHRY and CDR2 SYGVKD. Trimming removed 6 bases from V and 0 bases from J; junction bases left unmatched: 8. This CDR3 has 17 amino acids. CDR3 sequence (DNA): TGTGCCATCAGCTCTAGCGGAGCCGACTCTGGGGCCAACGTCCTGACTTTC. Protein product: CAISSSGADSGANVLTF.

V usage is TRBV19 and J usage is TRBJ1-5; TRBD1 matches 7 bases. V shed 5 bases and J 4 bases; nucleotides not matched to a gene: 8. This CDR3 is built from 15 residues. CDR1 is LNHDA and CDR2 is SQIVND in the germline V gene (reference sequence). This CDR3 is CASSPTGTANQPQHF. The CDR3 DNA reads as TGTGCCAGTAGTCCGACCGGGACAGCAAATCAGCCCCAGCATTTT.

V and J are TRBV11-3 and TRBJ2-1; TRBD2 aligns across 7 bases. Per germline, CDR1 SGHNT and CDR2 YENEEA. CDR3 length equals 16 residues. The ends lost 2 bases at V and 0 bases at J; junction bases unmatched: 4. The CDR3, as DNA: TGTGCCAGCAGCTTATCGCGCGGGAGCTCCTACAATGAGCAGTTCTTC. Its translation is CASSLSRGSSYNEQFF.

The chain couples TRBV11-3 to TRBJ1-1; 11 nucleotides line up with TRBD1. The germline gives CDR1 SGHNT, CDR2 YENEEA. J gave up 1 base and V 6 bases, and 4 bases lay outside the gene matches. CDR3 length: 15 amino acids. CDR3 DNA sequence: TGTGCCAGCAGTCCCGGACAGGGGGCGAACACTGAAGCTTTCTTT. Translation: CASSPGQGANTEAFF.

This clone was picked up one time. The chain has TRBV6-4 and TRBJ1-2; TRBD1 matches 7 bases. The germline V gene has CDR1 MRHNA and CDR2 SNTAGT. The CDR3 contains 15 residues. V trimming: 4 bases; J trimming: 4 bases; junction bases outside the gene matches: 9. CDR3: CASSATDRTIYGYTF. The CDR3 bases are TGTGCCAGCAGTGCCACGGACAGGACCATCTATGGCTACACCTTC.

This clone was seen a single time. This rearrangement joins TRBV9 to TRBJ1-1; 8 bases fit TRBD1. V gave up 4 bases and J gave up 5 bases; unmatched junction bases: 7. Germline V gene data show CDR1 as SGDLS and CDR2 as YYNGEE. This CDR3 has 14 residues. CDR3 sequence: CASSKLTGGTEAFF. In DNA, the CDR3 is TGTGCCAGCAGCAAGTTAACAGGGGGGACTGAAGCTTTCTTT.

The chain is built from TRBV9 and TRBJ2-7; 8 bases are shared with TRBD2. Unmatched junction bases numbered 18, after V lost 4 bases and J lost 6 bases. Germline lookup yields CDR1 SGDLS and CDR2 YYNGEE. The CDR3 has 17 amino acids. The CDR3 DNA reads TGTGCCAGCAGCTTGAGGCCTCTGCGGGAGGCTTGTTGCGAGCAGTACTTC. Its protein is CASSLRPLREACCEQYF.

This clone has a single count. The chain links TRBV2 to TRBJ2-2; the match to TRBD2 covers 10 bases. Per germline, CDR1 SNHLY and CDR2 FYNNEI. J gave up 3 bases and V 6 bases, and 7 bases lay outside the gene matches. This CDR3 region has 16 residues. The CDR3 is CASRTTSGTDTGELFF. The CDR3 coding sequence is TGTGCCAGCAGAACCACTAGCGGGACGGACACCGGGGAGCTGTTTTTT.

The chain joins TRBV12-3 or TRBV12-4 to TRBJ1-2; 7 nucleotides align to TRBD1. The CDR3 contains 13 residues. V dropped 1 base and J dropped 4; count of bases not matched to a gene: 0. CDR3 DNA: TGTGCCAGCAGTTTAGGGACAGGCTATGGCTACACCTTC. Amino acids: CASSLGTGYGYTF.

The V and J genes are TRBV27 and TRBJ1-1; TRBD1 agrees at 7 bases. Germline values: CDR1 MNHEY, CDR2 SMNVEV (reference sequence). J was trimmed by 5 bases and V by 5 bases; bases with no gene match: 11. The CDR3 is made up of 15 amino acids. The CDR3: CASSTVGGGRTEAFF. In DNA, the CDR3 is TGTGCCAGCAGTACCGTCGGAGGGGGCAGGACTGAAGCTTTCTTT.